The clone carrying this TCR beta chain was counted ten times or more. Its antigen is unidentified. The sample originates from a study of shared clonotypes between healthy human individuals. Background on the study: Sampling drew on donors who were a couple of women and three men aged 18 to 49. General study results and limits: Only blood was sampled, and tissue TCR repertoires likely differ from blood ones.

The repertoire was sequenced with immunoSEQ multiplex PCR; TCRdb's copy has only in-frame clones and lacks some. Found here are fewer than 600,000 clones, around 77% of them singletons; the top ten hold 12%. Tens of millions of PBMCs were counted before genomic DNA extraction. Germline V gene sequence: CDR1 LNHNV, CDR2 YYDKDF (reference sequence). CDR3 size: 15 residues. Trimming shortened V by 1 base and J by 7 bases, and 14 bases separated the two germline ends. This chain connects TRBV15 to TRBJ1-5; a possible D gene is TRBD1 (5 bases). This receptor was identified in a woman in her forties in good health. Some clones in this sample may be carry-over from other donors' samples. The sequenced material came from PBMCs. The CDR3 protein is CATSRVGGVEQPQHF. In DNA form, the CDR3 reads TGTGCCACCAGCAGAGTTGGGGGGGTCGAACAGCCCCAGCATTTT.